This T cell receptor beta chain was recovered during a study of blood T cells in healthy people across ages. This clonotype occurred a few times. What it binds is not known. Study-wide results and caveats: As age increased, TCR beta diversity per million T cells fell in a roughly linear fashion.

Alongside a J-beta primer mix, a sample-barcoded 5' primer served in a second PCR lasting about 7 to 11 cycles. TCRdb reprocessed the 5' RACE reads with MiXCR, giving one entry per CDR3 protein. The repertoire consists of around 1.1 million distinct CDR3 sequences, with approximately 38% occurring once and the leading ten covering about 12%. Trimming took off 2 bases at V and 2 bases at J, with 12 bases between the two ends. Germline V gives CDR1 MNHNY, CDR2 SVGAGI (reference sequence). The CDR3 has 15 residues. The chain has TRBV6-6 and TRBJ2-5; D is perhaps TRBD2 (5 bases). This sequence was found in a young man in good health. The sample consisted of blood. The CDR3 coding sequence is TGTGCCAGCAGTTACGGACTCGCGCCTCAAGAGACCCAGTACTTC. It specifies CASSYGLAPQETQYF.